This T cell receptor (beta chain) was sequenced in a study of OX40 agonist ivuxolimab in advanced cancers. This CDR3 contains 16 residues. Germline values: CDR1 SEHNR, CDR2 FQNEAQ (reference sequence). Trimming took off 8 bases at V and 0 bases at J, with 17 bases between the two ends. TCRdb's table, derived via immunoSEQ multiplex PCR, lists solely in-frame clones and lacks some. Among 40,000 to 50,000 clones listed, 86% were seen once. Material: CD4+ or CD8+ T cells sorted from blood, obtained in a trial of the OX40 agonist ivuxolimab. The sequence derives from an adult with an advanced solid tumor such as melanoma, head and neck, liver or kidney cancer. The J gene is TRBJ2-1, the V gene TRBV7-9, with D perhaps TRBD2 (7 bases). CDR3 coding DNA: TGTGCCAGCCGGGGCGGGGGCCCCAGCTCCTACAATGAGCAGTTCTTC. Amino acid sequence: CASRGGGPSSYNEQFF.